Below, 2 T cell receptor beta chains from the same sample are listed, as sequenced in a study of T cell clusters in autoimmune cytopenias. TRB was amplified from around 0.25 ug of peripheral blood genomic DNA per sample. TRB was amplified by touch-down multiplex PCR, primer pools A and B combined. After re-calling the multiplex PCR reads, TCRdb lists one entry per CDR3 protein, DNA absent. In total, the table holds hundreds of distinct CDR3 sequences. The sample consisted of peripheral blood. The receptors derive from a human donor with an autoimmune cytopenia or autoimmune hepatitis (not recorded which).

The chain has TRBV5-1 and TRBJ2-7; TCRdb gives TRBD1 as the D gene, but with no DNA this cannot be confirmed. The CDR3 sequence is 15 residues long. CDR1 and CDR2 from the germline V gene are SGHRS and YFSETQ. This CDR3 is CASSGTGLSTYEQYF.

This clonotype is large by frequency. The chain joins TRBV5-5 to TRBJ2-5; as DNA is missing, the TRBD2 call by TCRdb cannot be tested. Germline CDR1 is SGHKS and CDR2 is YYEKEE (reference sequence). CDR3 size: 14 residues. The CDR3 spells CASIALQVQETQYF. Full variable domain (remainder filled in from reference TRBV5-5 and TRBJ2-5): DAGVTQSPTHLIKTRGQQVTLRCSPISGHKSVSWYQQVLGQGPQFIFQYYEKEERGRGNFPDRFSARQFPNYSSELNVNALLLGDSALYLCASIALQVQETQYFGPGTRLLVL.